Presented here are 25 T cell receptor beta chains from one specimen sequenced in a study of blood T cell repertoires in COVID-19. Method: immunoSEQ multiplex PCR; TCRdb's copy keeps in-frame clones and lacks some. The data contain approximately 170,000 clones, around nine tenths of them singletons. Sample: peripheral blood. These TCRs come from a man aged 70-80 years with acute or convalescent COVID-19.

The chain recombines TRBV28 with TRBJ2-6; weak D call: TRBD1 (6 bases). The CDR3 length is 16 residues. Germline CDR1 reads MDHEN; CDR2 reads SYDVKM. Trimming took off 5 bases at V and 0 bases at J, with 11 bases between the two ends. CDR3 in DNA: TGTGCCAGCAGTCCCTGGGGGCGCTCTGGGGCCAACGTCCTGACTTTC. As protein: CASSPWGRSGANVLTF.

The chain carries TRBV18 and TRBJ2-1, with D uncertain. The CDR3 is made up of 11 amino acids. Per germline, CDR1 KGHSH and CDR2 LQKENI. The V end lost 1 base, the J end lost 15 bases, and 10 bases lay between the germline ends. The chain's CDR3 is CASSPRAAPFF. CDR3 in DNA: TGTGCCAGCTCACCACGGGCAGCCCCGTTCTTC. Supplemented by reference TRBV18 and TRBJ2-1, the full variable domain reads NAGVMQNPRHLVRRRGQEARLRCSPMKGHSHVYWYRQLPEEGLKFMVYLQKENIIDESGMPKERFSAEFPKEGPSILRIQQVVRGDSAAYFCASSPRAAPFFGPGTRLTVL.

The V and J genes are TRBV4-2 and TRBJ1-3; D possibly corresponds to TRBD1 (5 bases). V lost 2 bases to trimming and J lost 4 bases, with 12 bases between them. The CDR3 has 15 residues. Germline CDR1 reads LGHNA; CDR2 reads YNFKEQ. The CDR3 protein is CASSQLTAGGNTIYF. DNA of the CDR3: TGTGCCAGCAGCCAATTGACAGCAGGAGGAAACACCATATATTTT.

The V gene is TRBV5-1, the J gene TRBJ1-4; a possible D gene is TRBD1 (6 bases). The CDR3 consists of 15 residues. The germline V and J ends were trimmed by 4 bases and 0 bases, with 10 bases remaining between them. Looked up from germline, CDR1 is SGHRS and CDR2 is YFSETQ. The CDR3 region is CASSPRTATNEKLFF. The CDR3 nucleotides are TGCGCCAGCAGCCCGCGGACAGCAACTAATGAAAAACTGTTTTTT.

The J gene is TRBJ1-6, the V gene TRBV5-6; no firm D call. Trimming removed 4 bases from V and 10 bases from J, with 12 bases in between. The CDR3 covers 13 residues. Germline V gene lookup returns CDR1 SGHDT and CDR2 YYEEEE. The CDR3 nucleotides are TGTGCCAGCAGCGGCATATCGGGGTCACCCCTCCACTTT. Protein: CASSGISGSPLHF.

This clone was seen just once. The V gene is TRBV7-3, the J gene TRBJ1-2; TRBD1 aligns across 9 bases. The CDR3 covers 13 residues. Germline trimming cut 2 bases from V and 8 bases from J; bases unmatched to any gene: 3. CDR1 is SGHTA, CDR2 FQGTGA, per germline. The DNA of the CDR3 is TGTGCCAGCAGCTTAGGGACAGGGTTGGGCTACACCTTC. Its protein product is CASSLGTGLGYTF.

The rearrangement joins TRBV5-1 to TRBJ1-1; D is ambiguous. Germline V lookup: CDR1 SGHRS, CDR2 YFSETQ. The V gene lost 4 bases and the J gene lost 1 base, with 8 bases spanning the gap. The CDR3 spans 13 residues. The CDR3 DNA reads TGCGCCAGCAGCCTGGGAGAGAACACTGAAGCTTTCTTT. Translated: CASSLGENTEAFF.

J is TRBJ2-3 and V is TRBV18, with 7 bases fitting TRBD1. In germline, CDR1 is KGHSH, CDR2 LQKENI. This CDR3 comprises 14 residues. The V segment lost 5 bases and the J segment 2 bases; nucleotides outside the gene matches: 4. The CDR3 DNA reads TGTGCCAGCTCAGACAGGGACCTCACAGATACGCAGTATTTT. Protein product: CASSDRDLTDTQYF.

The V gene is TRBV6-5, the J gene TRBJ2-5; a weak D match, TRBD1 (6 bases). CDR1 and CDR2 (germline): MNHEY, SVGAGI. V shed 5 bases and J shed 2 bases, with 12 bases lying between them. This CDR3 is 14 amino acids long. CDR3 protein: CASSLGHLQETQYF. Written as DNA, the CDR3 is TGTGCCAGCAGTCTGGGACACTTGCAAGAGACCCAGTACTTC.

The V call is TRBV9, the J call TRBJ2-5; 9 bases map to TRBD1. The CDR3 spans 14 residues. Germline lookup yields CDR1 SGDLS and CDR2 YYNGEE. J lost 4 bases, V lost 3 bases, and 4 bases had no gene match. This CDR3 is CASSADRGGETQYF. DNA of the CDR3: TGTGCCAGCAGCGCGGACAGGGGAGGAGAGACCCAGTACTTC. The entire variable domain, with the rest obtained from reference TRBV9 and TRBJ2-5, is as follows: DSGVTQTPKHLITATGQRVTLRCSPRSGDLSVYWYQQSLDQGLQFLIQYYNGEERAKGNILERFSAQQFPDLHSELNLSSLELGDSALYFCASSADRGGETQYFGPGTRLLVL.

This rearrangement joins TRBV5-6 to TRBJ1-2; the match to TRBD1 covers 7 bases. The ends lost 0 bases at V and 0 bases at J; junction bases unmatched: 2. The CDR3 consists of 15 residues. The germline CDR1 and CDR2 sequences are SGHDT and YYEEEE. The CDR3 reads CASSLGDRANYGYTF. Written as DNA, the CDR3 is TGTGCCAGCAGCTTGGGGGACAGAGCTAACTATGGCTACACCTTC.

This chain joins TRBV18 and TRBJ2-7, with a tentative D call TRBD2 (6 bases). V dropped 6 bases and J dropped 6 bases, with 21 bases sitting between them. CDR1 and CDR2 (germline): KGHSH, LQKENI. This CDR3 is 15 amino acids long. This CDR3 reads CASSRGQRASGEQYF. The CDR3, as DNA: TGTGCCAGCTCCCGGGGCCAGCGGGCGTCCGGCGAGCAGTACTTC.

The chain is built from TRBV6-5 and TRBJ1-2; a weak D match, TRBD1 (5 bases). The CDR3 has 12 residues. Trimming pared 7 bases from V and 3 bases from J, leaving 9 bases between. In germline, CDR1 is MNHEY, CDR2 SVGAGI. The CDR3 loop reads CASTDSYYGYTF. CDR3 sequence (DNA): TGTGCCAGCACCGACAGTTACTATGGCTACACCTTC.

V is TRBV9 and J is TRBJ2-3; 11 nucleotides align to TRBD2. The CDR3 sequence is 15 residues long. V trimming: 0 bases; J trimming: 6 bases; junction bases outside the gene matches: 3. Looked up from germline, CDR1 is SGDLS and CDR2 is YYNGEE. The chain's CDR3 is CASSVEASGGDTQYF. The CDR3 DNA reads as TGTGCCAGCAGCGTAGAGGCTAGCGGGGGGGATACGCAGTATTTT.

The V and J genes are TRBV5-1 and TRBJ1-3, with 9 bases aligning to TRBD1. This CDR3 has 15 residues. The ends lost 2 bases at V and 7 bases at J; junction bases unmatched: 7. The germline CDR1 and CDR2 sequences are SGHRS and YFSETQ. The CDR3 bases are TGCGCCAGCAGCTTAGACAGGGGGTTTGCGAACACCATATATTTT. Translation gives CASSLDRGFANTIYF.

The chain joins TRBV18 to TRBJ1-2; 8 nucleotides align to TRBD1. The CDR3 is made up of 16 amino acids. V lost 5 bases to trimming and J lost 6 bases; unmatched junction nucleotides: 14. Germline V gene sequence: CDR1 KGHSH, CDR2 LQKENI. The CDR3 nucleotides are TGTGCCAGCTCAGCCGACGCTCAGGGGGCGCTGGATGGCTACACCTTC. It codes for CASSADAQGALDGYTF.

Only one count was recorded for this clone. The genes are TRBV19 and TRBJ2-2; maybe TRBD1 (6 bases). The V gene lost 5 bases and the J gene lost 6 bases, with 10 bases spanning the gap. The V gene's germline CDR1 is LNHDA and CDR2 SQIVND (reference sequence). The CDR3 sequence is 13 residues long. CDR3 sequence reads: CASSVYRAGELFF. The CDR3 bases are TGTGCCAGTAGTGTGTACAGGGCCGGGGAGCTGTTTTTT.

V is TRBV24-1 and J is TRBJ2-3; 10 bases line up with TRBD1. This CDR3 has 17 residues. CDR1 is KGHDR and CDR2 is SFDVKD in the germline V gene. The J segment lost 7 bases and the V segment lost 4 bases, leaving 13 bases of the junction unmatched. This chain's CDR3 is CATSDPGQGGASYTQYF. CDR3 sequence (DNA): TGTGCCACCAGTGACCCTGGACAGGGGGGTGCCTCATATACGCAGTATTTT.

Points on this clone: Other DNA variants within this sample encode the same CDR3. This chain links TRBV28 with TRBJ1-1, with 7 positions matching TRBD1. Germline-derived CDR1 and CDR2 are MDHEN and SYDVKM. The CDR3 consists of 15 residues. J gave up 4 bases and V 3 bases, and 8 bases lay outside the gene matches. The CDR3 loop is CASSLPRQGGTEAFF. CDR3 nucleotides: TGTGCCAGCAGTTTGCCTAGACAGGGTGGCACTGAAGCTTTCTTT.

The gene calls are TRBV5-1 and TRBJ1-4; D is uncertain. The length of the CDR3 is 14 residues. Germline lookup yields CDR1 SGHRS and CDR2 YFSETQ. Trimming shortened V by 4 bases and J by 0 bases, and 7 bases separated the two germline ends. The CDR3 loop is CASSPHATNEKLFF. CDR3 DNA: TGCGCCAGCAGCCCCCATGCAACTAATGAAAAACTGTTTTTT.

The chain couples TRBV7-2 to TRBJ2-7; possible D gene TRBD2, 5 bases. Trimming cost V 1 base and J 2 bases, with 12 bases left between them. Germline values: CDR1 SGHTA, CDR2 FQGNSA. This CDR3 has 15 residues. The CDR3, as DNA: TGTGCCAGCAGCTTAGTTGGGGAGATGACCTACGAGCAGTACTTC. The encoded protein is CASSLVGEMTYEQYF. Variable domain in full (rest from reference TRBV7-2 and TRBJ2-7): GAGVSQSPSNKVTEKGKDVELRCDPISGHTALYWYRQSLGQGLEFLIYFQGNSAPDKSGLPSDRFSAERTGGSVSTLTIQRTQQEDSAVYLCASSLVGEMTYEQYFGPGTRLTVT.

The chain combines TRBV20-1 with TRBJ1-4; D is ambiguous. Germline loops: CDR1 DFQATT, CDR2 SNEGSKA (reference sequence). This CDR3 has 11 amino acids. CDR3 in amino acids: CFVLGGEKLFF. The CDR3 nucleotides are TGCTTCGTCCTGGGAGGCGAAAAACTGTTTTTT.

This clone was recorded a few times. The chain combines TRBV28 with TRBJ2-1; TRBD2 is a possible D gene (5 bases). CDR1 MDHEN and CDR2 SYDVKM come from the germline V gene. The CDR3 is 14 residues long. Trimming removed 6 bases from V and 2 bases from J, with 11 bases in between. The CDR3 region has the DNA TGTGCCAGCAGCCGGGGAAAACCCTACAATGAGCAGTTCTTC. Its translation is CASSRGKPYNEQFF. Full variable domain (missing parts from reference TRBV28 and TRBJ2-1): DVKVTQSSRYLVKRTGEKVFLECVQDMDHENMFWYRQDPGLGLRLIYFSYDVKMKEKGDIPEGYSVSREKKERFSLILESASTNQTSMYLCASSRGKPYNEQFFGPGTRLTVL.

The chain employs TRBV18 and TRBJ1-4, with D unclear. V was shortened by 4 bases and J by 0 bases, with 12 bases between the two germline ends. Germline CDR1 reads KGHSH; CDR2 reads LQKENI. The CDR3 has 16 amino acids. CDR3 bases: TGTGCCAGCTCACGTGCGCTAGTTGCAACTAATGAAAAACTGTTTTTT. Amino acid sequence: CASSRALVATNEKLFF. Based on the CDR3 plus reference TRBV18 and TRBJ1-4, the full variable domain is NAGVMQNPRHLVRRRGQEARLRCSPMKGHSHVYWYRQLPEEGLKFMVYLQKENIIDESGMPKERFSAEFPKEGPSILRIQQVVRGDSAAYFCASSRALVATNEKLFFGSGTQLSVL.

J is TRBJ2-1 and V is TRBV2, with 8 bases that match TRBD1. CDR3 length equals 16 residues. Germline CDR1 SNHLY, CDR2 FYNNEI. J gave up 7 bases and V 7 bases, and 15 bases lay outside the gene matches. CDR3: CASTRSTGGGGNEQFF. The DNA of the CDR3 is TGTGCCAGCACCCGATCCACAGGGGGTGGGGGGAATGAGCAGTTCTTC.